The present T cell receptor (beta chain) was sequenced within a study of blood T cell repertoires in COVID-19. Study background: Samples came from the United States, Italy and Spain, spanning acute and convalescent COVID-19. Nucleic acid was either cDNA or gDNA, and it came from T cells, B-cell-depleted T cells, or PBMCs.

This CDR3 comprises 16 residues. Trimming took 3 bases from V and 1 from J, leaving 13 bases between them. Germline CDR1 reads LGHNA; CDR2 reads YNFKEQ. Original methodology: Estimation of nucleated cell counts was performed using reference gene primer amplification. This table comes from immunoSEQ multiplex PCR, and its TCRdb copy is limited to in-frame clones, with some not included. The DNA gave D and trimming, while V, J and clone size come from that table. Among 95,000 to 100,000 clones listed, 85% were seen once. The chain joins TRBV4-2 to TRBJ2-1; a weak D match, TRBD2 (6 bases). This TCR was sampled from a woman in her 70s with active or convalescent COVID-19. The material sequenced was peripheral blood. The CDR3: CASSQWAGRSYNEQFF. CDR3 sequence (DNA): TGTGCCAGCAGCCAGTGGGCGGGGCGATCCTACAATGAGCAGTTCTTC.